Following are 10 T cell receptor beta chains from one sample sequenced in a study of blood T cell repertoires in COVID-19. Measured with immunoSEQ multiplex PCR; TCRdb has only the in-frame clones, and not every one. The sample yields about 130,000 clones, roughly three quarters seen once. Sequencing was carried out using peripheral blood. The receptors here all came from a woman in her seventies with acute or convalescent COVID-19.

A few counts support this clone. The chain uses TRBV7-2 and TRBJ1-2; perhaps TRBD1 as D (5 bases). V was clipped by 5 bases and J by 7 bases, with 17 bases between them. Per germline, CDR1 SGHTA and CDR2 FQGNSA. CDR3 length: 14 residues. The CDR3 protein is CASSPGHAPSGYTF. CDR3 DNA sequence: TGTGCCAGCAGCCCCGGACATGCTCCTTCTGGCTACACCTTC.

This clone was observed a few times. The chain links TRBV7-8 to TRBJ1-5; 7 bases match TRBD1. This CDR3 region has 18 residues. After removal of 0 bases from V and 0 bases from J, the junction contained 8 bases not matched to a gene. Looked up from germline, CDR1 is SGHVS and CDR2 is FQNEAQ. CDR3 in DNA: TGTGCCAGCAGCTTAGCGTCCGGGACAGTTTATAGCAATCAGCCCCAGCATTTT. Its protein product is CASSLASGTVYSNQPQHF.

This chain joins TRBV7-2 and TRBJ1-2; tentatively, D is TRBD1 (5 bases). The length of the CDR3 is 15 residues. V lost 1 base, J lost 1 base, and 10 bases lay in between. Per the germline V gene, CDR1 is SGHTA and CDR2 is FQGNSA. The CDR3 sequence is CASSLVPGVNYGYTF. CDR3 DNA sequence: TGTGCCAGCAGCTTAGTGCCGGGGGTTAACTATGGCTACACCTTC.

This clone was counted at least ten times. This chain links TRBV19 with TRBJ2-7; 8 nucleotides line up with TRBD1. This CDR3 region has 13 residues. The V gene end was trimmed by 6 bases and the J gene end by 6 bases; junction bases not matched to a gene: 7. CDR1 is LNHDA and CDR2 is SQIVND in the germline V gene (reference sequence). The chain's CDR3 is CASRPTGAVEQYF. The CDR3 bases are TGTGCCAGTAGGCCGACAGGGGCAGTCGAGCAGTACTTC.

The chain combines TRBV5-1 with TRBJ1-1, with a tentative D call TRBD1 (5 bases). V shed 3 bases and J shed 0 bases, with 12 bases lying between them. The CDR3 is 15 amino acids. Germline CDR1 reads SGHRS; CDR2 reads YFSETQ. The CDR3 protein is CASSSQDTMNTEAFF. DNA of the CDR3: TGCGCCAGCAGCTCACAGGATACAATGAACACTGAAGCTTTCTTT.

The CDR3 sequence: CAWSVLAGVKTQYF. For the CDR3, the DNA is TGTGCCTGGAGTGTACTAGCGGGAGTAAAGACCCAGTACTTC. The V gene is TRBV30, the J gene TRBJ2-5; 11 bases are shared with TRBD2. Germline-derived CDR1 and CDR2 are GTSNPN and SVGIG (reference sequence). The CDR3 has 14 amino acids. V was pared by 0 bases and J by 6 bases, with 3 bases of the junction left unmatched.

The V and J genes are TRBV7-2 and TRBJ2-7; 7 nucleotides line up with TRBD1. The V and J ends lost 1 base and 1 base, in that order; junction bases with no gene match: 4. The CDR3 extends over 15 amino acids. Germline CDR1 is SGHTA and CDR2 is FQGNSA. CDR3 amino acids: CASSLEWDRSYEQYF. Written as DNA, the CDR3 is TGTGCCAGCAGCTTAGAATGGGACAGATCCTACGAGCAGTACTTC.

The chain recombines TRBV5-1 with TRBJ1-1; D call uncertain. Germline V CDR1 and CDR2: SGHRS, YFSETQ. The length of the CDR3 is 13 residues. V was pared by 6 bases and J by 1 base, with 10 bases between. DNA for the CDR3: TGCGCCAGCACCTCCACTCAGAACACTGAAGCTTTCTTT. It is translated as CASTSTQNTEAFF.

The chain employs TRBV6-5 and TRBJ2-7; TRBD1 matches at 7 bases. CDR1 is MNHEY, CDR2 SVGAGI, per germline. The V gene end was trimmed by 4 bases and the J gene end by 3 bases; junction bases not matched to a gene: 3. The CDR3 has 13 residues. CDR3 in amino acids: CASSLAGGYEQYF. The CDR3 nucleotides read TGTGCCAGCAGTTTGGCAGGGGGCTACGAGCAGTACTTC.

This chain joins TRBV2 and TRBJ2-7; D is unclear. The CDR3 sequence is 12 residues long. Germline V gene data show CDR1 as SNHLY and CDR2 as FYNNEI. Trimming pared 4 bases from V and 3 bases from J, leaving 7 bases between. The CDR3 is CASSVLFYEQYF. Here the CDR3 DNA reads TGTGCCAGCAGTGTATTGTTCTACGAGCAGTACTTC.